This TCR beta chain stems from a study of molecular identifiers for immune sequencing clone quantification. The CDR3 covers 15 residues. CDR1 is MGHRA, CDR2 YSYEKL, per germline. Trimming stripped 0 bases from V and 9 bases from J, with 17 bases between. Libraries for naive CD8 T cells, which were made from about 20,000 to 1,000,000 sorted cells, drew on 10%, 30% or 50% of the RNA. Study outcomes and limitations: Over 99% of effector molecules, yet under 1% of naive-cell molecules, were held by clones above 20 RNA copies.

This clonotype showed up just a few times. Its antigen is undetermined. One entry per CDR3 protein results from TCRdb running MiXCR on the PCR reads. The data show just over 95,000 distinct CDR3 sequences, with 20% to 25% seen just once and about 0.94% held by the top ten. This receptor was obtained from a human donor in good health. Some libraries in this study had Jurkat cell RNA spiked in. This chain joins TRBV4-1 and TRBJ2-5; possible D gene TRBD2, 7 bases. The material sequenced was naive CD8+ T cells from blood, with Jurkat cell RNA spiked in. Subset described: FACS-sorted CD8+CD4-CCR7+CD45RA+ naive T cells. For the CDR3, the DNA is TGCGCCAGCAGCCAAGATAGGGGGGGGAGGATGGCCCAGTACTTC. Its protein is CASSQDRGGRMAQYF.